What follows are 2 T cell receptor beta chains derived from one specimen sequenced in a study of shared clonotypes between healthy human individuals. Sequencing used immunoSEQ multiplex PCR; TCRdb keeps in-frame clones, though not all of them. The data contain a few million clones, around 95% of them singletons. The sequencing input was naive CD4+ T cells sorted from blood. Sample subset: CD45RA+ positively selected. Source of these receptors: a man younger than 35 in good health.

This chain links TRBV28 with TRBJ1-1; D is unresolved. Germline V gene sequence: CDR1 MDHEN, CDR2 SYDVKM. The CDR3 covers 13 residues. Trimming shortened V by 3 bases and J by 1 base, and 6 bases separated the two germline ends. DNA of the CDR3: TGTGCCAGCAGTTTGGTACAGAACACTGAAGCTTTCTTT. Its translation is CASSLVQNTEAFF.

The V call is TRBV7-2, the J call TRBJ2-7, with D unclear. The CDR3 spans 14 residues. Germline V gene data show CDR1 as SGHTA and CDR2 as FQGNSA. V gave up 1 base and J gave up 2 bases, with 9 bases separating them. CDR3 nucleotides: TGTGCCAGCAGCTTAGGCTCAGAGACCTACGAGCAGTACTTC. Its translation is CASSLGSETYEQYF.